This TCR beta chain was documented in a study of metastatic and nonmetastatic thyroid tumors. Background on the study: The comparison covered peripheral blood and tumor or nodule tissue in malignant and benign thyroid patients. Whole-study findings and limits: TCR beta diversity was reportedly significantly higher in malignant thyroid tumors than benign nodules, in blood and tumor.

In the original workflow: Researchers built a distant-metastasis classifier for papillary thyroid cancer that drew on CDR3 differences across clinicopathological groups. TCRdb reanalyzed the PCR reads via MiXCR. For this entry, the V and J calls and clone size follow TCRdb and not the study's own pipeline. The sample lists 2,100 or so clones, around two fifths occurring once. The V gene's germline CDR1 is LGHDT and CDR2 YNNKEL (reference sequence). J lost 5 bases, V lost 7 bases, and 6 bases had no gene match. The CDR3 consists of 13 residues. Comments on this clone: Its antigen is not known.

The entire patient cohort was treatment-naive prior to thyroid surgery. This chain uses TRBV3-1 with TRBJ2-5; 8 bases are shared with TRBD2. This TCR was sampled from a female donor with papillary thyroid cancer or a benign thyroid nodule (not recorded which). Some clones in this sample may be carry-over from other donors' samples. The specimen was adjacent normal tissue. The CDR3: CASTAGGGETQYF. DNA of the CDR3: TGTGCCAGCACCGCGGGGGGCGGGGAGACCCAGTACTTC.